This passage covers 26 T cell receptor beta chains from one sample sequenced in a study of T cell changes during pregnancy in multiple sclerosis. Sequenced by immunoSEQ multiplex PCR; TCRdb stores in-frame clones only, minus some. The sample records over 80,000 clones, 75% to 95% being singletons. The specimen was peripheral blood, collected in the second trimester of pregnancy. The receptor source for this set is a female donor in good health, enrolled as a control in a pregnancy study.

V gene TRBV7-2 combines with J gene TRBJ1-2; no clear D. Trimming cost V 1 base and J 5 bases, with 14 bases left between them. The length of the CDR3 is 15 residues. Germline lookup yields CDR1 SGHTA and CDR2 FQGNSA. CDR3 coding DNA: TGTGCCAGCAGCTTAGGCGAGAACCCACCTTATGGCTACACCTTC. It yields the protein CASSLGENPPYGYTF.

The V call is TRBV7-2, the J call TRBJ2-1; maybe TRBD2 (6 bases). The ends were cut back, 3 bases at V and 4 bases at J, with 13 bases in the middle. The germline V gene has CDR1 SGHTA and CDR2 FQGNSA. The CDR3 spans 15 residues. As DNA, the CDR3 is TGTGCCAGCAGCTTCGGGCTAGCGTATTACAATGAGCAGTTCTTC. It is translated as CASSFGLAYYNEQFF.

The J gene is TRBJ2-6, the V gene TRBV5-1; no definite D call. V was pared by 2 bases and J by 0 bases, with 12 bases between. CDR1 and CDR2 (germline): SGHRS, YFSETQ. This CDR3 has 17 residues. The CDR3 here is CASSFARLSSGANVLTF. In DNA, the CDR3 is TGCGCCAGCAGCTTCGCCAGGCTAAGCTCTGGGGCCAACGTCCTGACTTTC.

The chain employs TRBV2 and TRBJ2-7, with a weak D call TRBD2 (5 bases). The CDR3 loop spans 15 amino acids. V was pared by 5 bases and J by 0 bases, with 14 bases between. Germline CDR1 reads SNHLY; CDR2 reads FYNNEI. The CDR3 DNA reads TGTGCCAGCAGTCCATCTAGCCAGAGCTCCTACGAGCAGTACTTC. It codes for CASSPSSQSSYEQYF.

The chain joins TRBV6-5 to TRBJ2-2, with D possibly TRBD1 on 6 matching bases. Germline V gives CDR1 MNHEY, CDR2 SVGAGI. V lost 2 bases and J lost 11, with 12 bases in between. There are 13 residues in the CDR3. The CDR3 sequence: CASSYTGQSELFF. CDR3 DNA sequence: TGTGCCAGCAGTTACACGGGACAATCCGAGCTGTTTTTT.

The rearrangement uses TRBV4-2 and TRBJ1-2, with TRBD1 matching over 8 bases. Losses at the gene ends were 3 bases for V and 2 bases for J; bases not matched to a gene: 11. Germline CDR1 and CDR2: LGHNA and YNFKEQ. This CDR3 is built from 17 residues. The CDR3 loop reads CASSHRGAPGGNYGYTF. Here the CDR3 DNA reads TGTGCCAGCAGCCACCGGGGTGCTCCAGGGGGCAACTATGGCTACACCTTC.

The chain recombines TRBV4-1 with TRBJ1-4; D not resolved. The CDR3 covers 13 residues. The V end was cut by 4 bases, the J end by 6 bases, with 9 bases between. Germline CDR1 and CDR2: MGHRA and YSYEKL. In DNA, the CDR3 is TGCGCCAGCAGCCCTCGCGGGGATGAAAAACTGTTTTTT. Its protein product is CASSPRGDEKLFF.

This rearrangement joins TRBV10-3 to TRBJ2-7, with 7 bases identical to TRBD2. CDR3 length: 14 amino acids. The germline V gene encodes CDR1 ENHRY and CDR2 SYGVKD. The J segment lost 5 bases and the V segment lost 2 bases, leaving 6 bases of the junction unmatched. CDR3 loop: CAISEGGSNNEQYF. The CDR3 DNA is TGTGCCATCAGTGAGGGCGGGAGTAACAACGAGCAGTACTTC.

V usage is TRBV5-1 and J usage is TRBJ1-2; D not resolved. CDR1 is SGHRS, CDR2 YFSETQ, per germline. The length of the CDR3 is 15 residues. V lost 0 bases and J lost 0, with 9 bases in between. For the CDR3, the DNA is TGCGCCAGCAGCTTGGACGGGGTAGCTAACTATGGCTACACCTTC. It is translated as CASSLDGVANYGYTF.

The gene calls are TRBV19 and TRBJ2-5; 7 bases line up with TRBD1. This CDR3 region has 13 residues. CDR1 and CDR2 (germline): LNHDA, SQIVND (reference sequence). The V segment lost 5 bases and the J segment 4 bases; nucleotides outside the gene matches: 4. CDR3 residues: CASSSRDRETQYF. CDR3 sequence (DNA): TGTGCCAGTAGTTCCCGGGACAGAGAGACCCAGTACTTC.

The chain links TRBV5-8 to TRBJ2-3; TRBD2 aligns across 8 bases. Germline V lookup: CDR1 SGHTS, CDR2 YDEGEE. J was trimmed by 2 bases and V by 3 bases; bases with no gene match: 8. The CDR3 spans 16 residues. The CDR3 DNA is TGTGCCAGCAGCTGGGGACTAGATGCCATCACAGATACGCAGTATTTT. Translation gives CASSWGLDAITDTQYF.

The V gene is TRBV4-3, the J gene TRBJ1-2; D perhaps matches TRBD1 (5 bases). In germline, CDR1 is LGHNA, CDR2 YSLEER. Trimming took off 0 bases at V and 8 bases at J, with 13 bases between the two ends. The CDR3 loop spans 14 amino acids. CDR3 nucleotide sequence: TGCGCCAGCAGCCAAGATACGGCAGGGAACGGCTACACCTTC. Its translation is CASSQDTAGNGYTF.

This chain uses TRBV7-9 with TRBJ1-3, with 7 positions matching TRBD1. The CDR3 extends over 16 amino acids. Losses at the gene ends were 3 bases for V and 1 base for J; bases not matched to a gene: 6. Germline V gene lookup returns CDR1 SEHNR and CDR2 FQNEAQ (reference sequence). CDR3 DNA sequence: TGTGCCAGCAGCTTCCGGGACAGCCGTTCTGGAAACACCATATATTTT. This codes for CASSFRDSRSGNTIYF.

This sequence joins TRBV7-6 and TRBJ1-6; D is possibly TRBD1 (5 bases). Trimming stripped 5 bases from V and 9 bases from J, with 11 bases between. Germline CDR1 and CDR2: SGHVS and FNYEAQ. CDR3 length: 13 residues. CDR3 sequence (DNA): TGTGCCAGCAGCGTAGGGGCTATTTCACCCCTCCACTTT. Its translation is CASSVGAISPLHF.

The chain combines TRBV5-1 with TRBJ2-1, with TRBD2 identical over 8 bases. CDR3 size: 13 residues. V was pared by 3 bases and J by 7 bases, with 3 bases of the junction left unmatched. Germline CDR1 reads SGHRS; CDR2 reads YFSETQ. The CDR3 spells CASSSASGNEQFF. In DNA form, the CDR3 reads TGCGCCAGCAGCTCGGCTAGCGGGAATGAGCAGTTCTTC.

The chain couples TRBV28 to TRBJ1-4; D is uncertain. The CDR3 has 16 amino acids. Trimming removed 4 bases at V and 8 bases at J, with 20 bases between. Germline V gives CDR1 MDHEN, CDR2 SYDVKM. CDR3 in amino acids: CASSSLLGVRVEKLFF. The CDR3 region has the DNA TGTGCCAGCAGTTCTTTGCTTGGGGTGAGGGTCGAAAAACTGTTTTTT.

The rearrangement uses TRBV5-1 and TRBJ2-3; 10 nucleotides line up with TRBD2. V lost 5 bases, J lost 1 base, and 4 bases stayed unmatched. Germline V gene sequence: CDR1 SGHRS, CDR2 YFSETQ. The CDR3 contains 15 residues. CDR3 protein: CASSSTSGGTDTQYF. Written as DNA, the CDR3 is TGCGCCAGCAGTTCAACTAGCGGGGGCACAGATACGCAGTATTTT.

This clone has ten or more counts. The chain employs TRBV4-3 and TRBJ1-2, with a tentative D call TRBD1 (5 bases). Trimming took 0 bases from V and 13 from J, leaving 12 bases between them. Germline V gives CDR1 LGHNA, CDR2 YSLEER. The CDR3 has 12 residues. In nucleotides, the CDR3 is TGCGCCAGCAGCCAAGATATGGCAGGGATCACCTTC. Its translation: CASSQDMAGITF.

As DNA, the CDR3 is TGTGCCAGCCGACTAGCGGGAGGTCTCTACGAGCAGTACTTC. Its translation is CASRLAGGLYEQYF. V and J are TRBV5-6 and TRBJ2-7, with TRBD2 identical over 13 bases. Germline loops: CDR1 SGHDT, CDR2 YYEEEE. The V and J ends lost 7 bases and 3 bases, in that order; junction bases with no gene match: 4. CDR3 length: 14 amino acids. Full variable domain (remainder filled in from reference TRBV5-6 and TRBJ2-7): DAGVTQSPTHLIKTRGQQVTLRCSPKSGHDTVSWYQQALGQGPQFIFQYYEEEERQRGNFPDRFSGHQFPNYSSELNVNALLLGDSALYLCASRLAGGLYEQYFGPGTRLTVT.

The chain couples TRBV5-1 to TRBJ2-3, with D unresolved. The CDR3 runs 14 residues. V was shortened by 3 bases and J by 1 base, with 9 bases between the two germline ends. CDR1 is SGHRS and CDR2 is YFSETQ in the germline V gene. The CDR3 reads CASSSFSGTDTQYF. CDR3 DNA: TGCGCCAGCAGCTCTTTCTCAGGCACAGATACGCAGTATTTT. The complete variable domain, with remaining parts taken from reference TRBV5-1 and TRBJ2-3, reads KAGVTQTPRYLIKTRGQQVTLSCSPISGHRSVSWYQQTPGQGLQFLFEYFSETQRNKGNFPGRFSGRQFSNSRSEMNVSTLELGDSALYLCASSSFSGTDTQYFGPGTRLTVL.

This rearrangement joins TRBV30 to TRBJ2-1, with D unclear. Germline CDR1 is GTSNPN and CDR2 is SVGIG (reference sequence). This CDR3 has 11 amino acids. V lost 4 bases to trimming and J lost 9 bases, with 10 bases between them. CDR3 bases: TGTGCCTGGAAGGAGCGAACTGAGCAGTTCTTC. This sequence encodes CAWKERTEQFF.

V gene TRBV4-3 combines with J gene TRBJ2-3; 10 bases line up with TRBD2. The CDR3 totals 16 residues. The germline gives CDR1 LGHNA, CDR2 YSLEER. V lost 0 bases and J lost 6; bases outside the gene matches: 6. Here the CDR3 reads CASSQDRLAGVDTQYF. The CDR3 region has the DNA TGCGCCAGCAGCCAAGATAGGCTAGCGGGAGTTGATACGCAGTATTTT.

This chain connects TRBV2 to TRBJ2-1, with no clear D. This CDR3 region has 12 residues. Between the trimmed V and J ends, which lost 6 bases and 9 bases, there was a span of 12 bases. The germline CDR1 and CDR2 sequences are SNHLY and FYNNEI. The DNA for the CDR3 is TGTGCCAGCAGAGGCAGGCCCCCTGAGCAGTTCTTC. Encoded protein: CASRGRPPEQFF.

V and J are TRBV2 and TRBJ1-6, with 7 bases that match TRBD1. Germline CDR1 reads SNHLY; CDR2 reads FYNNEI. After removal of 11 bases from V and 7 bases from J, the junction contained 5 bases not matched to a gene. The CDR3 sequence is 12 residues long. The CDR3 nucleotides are TGTGCCGACGGGACAGACAATTCACCCCTCCACTTT. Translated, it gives CADGTDNSPLHF.

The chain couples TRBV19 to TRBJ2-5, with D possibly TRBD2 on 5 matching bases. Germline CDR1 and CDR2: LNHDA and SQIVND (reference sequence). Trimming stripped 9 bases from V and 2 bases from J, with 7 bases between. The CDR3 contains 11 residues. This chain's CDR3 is CASRLQETQYF. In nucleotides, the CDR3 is TGTGCCAGCCGACTACAAGAGACCCAGTACTTC.

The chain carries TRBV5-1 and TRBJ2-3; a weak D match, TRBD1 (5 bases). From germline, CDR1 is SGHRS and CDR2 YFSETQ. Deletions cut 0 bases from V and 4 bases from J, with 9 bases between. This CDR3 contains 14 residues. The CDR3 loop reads CASSLADRADTQYF. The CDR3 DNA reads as TGCGCCAGCAGCTTGGCAGACAGAGCAGATACGCAGTATTTT.